This T cell receptor beta chain is drawn from a study of radiation and T cells in renal cell carcinoma. Assay: immunoSEQ multiplex PCR; the TCRdb copy retains only in-frame clones and omits some. This table has 25,000 to 30,000 clones, about 84% appearing once. Time point denoted: blood 2 weeks post-SBRT. Regarding treatment: 15 Gy SBRT to primary tumor, nephrectomy 4 weeks later. The sample consisted of blood, taken from a patient whose treatment included radiotherapy and nephrectomy. The receptor comes from a man in his 60s with renal cell carcinoma.

The CDR3 DNA reads as TGTGCCAGCAGTTCGGGAGATTTCTACAATGAGCAGTTCTTC. It codes for CASSSGDFYNEQFF. J is TRBJ2-1 and V is TRBV27; D is possibly TRBD2 (6 bases). The CDR3 totals 14 residues. Between the trimmed V and J ends, which lost 4 bases and 3 bases, there was a span of 10 bases. Germline CDR1 reads MNHEY; CDR2 reads SMNVEV (reference sequence).